Listed below are T cell receptor beta chains from one sample, sequenced in a study of T cell repertoires in cytomegalovirus infection. Each CDR3 protein is one row after TCRdb ran MiXCR on the reads. The table has 830,000 or so distinct CDR3 sequences, approximately 32% seen once. No antigen is known for these receptors. This sample comprised cultured CD8+ T cells from PBMCs, obtained from culture after CMV antigen stimulation. The receptor source for this set is a human donor in good health (CMV status not recorded). Some clones in this sample may be carry-over from other donors' samples. Each CDR3 is given with its conserved first and last residue. A D gene is named only where the DNA matches it firmly. Some rows have no size entry. The others give once, few or many, or a class for an expanded clone.

J gene: TRBJ2-1; D gene: TRBD2; V gene: TRBV6-2/TRBV6-3; clone size: many; CDR3 DNA: TGTGCCAGCAGTTACATCAGTAGCGGGGGTAGCTCCTACAATGAGCAGTTCTTC; CDR3 protein: CASSYISSGGSSYNEQFF
J gene: TRBJ2-1; D gene: .; V gene: TRBV12-5; clone size: few; CDR3 DNA: TGTGCTAGTGGTTTGCCTCGACCGTTCTTC; CDR3 protein: CASGLPRPFF
J gene: TRBJ1-1; D gene: TRBD1; V gene: TRBV19; clone size: .; CDR3 DNA: TGTGCCAGTAGTCTTCGGGACAGGGTACGAAGGCCTGAAGCTTTCTTT; CDR3 protein: CASSLRDRVRRPEAFF
J gene: TRBJ1-6; D gene: .; V gene: TRBV7-8; clone size: .; CDR3 DNA: TGTGCCAGCAGCTTAGTAAGGCCAGATAATTCACCCCTCCACTTT; CDR3 protein: CASSLVRPDNSPLHF
J gene: TRBJ2-7; D gene: TRBD1; V gene: TRBV6-5; clone size: once; CDR3 DNA: TGTGCCAGCAGTTACACAGGGGGCAACGAGCAGTACTTC; CDR3 protein: CASSYTGGNEQYF
J gene: TRBJ2-2; D gene: .; V gene: TRBV7-9; clone size: .; CDR3 DNA: TGTGCCAGCAGCTCTATCCGGACCTCGACGGAGAACACCGGGGAGCTGTTTTTT; CDR3 protein: CASSSIRTSTENTGELFF
J gene: TRBJ2-1; D gene: .; V gene: TRBV2; clone size: .; CDR3 DNA: TGTGCCAGCCAGGGACCTCCACCCAATGAGCAGTTCTTC; CDR3 protein: CASQGPPPNEQFF
J gene: TRBJ2-1; D gene: TRBD1; V gene: TRBV12-3/TRBV12-4; clone size: .; CDR3 DNA: TGTGCCAGCAGTTTAGCGGGGACAGGTGAGCAGTTCTTC; CDR3 protein: CASSLAGTGEQFF
J gene: TRBJ1-2; D gene: TRBD1; V gene: TRBV12-3/TRBV12-4; clone size: few; CDR3 DNA: TGTGCCAGCAGTCGACAGGGGTCCTACTATGGCTACACCTTC; CDR3 protein: CASSRQGSYYGYTF
J gene: TRBJ1-2; D gene: .; V gene: TRBV4-1; clone size: .; CDR3 DNA: TGTGCCAGCAGCCAAGGGGAAGCCTATGGCTACACCTTC; CDR3 protein: CASSQGEAYGYTF
J gene: TRBJ2-3; D gene: TRBD2; V gene: TRBV12-3/TRBV12-4; clone size: .; CDR3 DNA: TGTGCCAACAGTTTAATAGCGGGGGCCATTACTAGCACAGATACGCAGTATTTT; CDR3 protein: CANSLIAGAITSTDTQYF
J gene: TRBJ2-3; D gene: .; V gene: TRBV10-3; clone size: .; CDR3 DNA: TGTGCCATCAGGGGGTTTTCTAGTTCCTTAGGCACAGATACGCAGTATTTT; CDR3 protein: CAIRGFSSSLGTDTQYF